These T cell receptor beta chains were read from a single sample in a study of PD-1 blockade in classical Hodgkin lymphoma. Clones were read by immunoSEQ multiplex PCR, and TCRdb kept only the in-frame ones, dropping some. This table has tens of thousands of clones, about 92% appearing once. The sequencing here drew on peripheral blood mononuclear cells (PBMCs), taken at baseline. These receptors all stem from a human donor with classical Hodgkin lymphoma. CDR3s include the opening cysteine and the closing phenylalanine or tryptophan. The order of the fields is D gene, CDR3 length, J gene, clone size, V gene, CDR3 DNA, CDR3 protein. The D gene is left open where the match is weak. Not all rows give a size; the values are once, few, many and, for expanded clones, a class.

>-|15|TRBJ2-7|-|TRBV5-1
TGCGCCAGCAGTACCCCAATGAGAGGGGCTCACGAGCAGTACTTC
CASSTPMRGAHEQYF
>-|13|TRBJ2-7|once|TRBV7-9
TGTGCCAGCAGCCAAGATCTCTCTACGGAGCAGTACTTC
CASSQDLSTEQYF
>TRBD1|15|TRBJ2-3|-|TRBV15
TGTGCCACCAGCGGGGGACCTACAGGGGCAGATACGCAGTATTTT
CATSGGPTGADTQYF
>-|15|TRBJ2-1|once|TRBV6-5
TGTGCCAGCCGAATCGAAAGGGAGGCCTACAATGAGCAGTTCTTC
CASRIEREAYNEQFF
>TRBD2|15|TRBJ2-5|-|TRBV5-1
TGCGCCAGCAGTGACCCGGGACTTAGCGGGGAGACCCAGTACTTC
CASSDPGLSGETQYF
>TRBD1|16|TRBJ1-2|-|TRBV7-9
TGTGCCAGCAGCTTGTATAGGGACAGCCAAGTCTATGGCTACACCTTC
CASSLYRDSQVYGYTF
>TRBD2|15|TRBJ2-1|-|TRBV11-1
TGTGCCAGCAGCTTAGTCGGACTAGCGGCCAATGAGCAGTTCTTC
CASSLVGLAANEQFF
>TRBD1|14|TRBJ1-1|-|TRBV7-9
TGTGCCAGCAGCTTGACAGGGAAGGGTACTGAAGCTTTCTTT
CASSLTGKGTEAFF
>-|19|TRBJ2-7|-|TRBV9
TGTGCCAGCAGCGTAGCGGGCCTTCCATTTTTTGATCATCCCTACGAGCAGTACTTC
CASSVAGLPFFDHPYEQYF
>-|12|TRBJ2-3|-|TRBV9
TGTGCCAGCAGCCCCCTGGTAGGTACGCAGTATTTT
CASSPLVGTQYF
>-|15|TRBJ1-2|-|TRBV19
TGTGCCAGTAGTGAAGGGGCGGCGGGGGCCTATGGCTACACCTTC
CASSEGAAGAYGYTF
>TRBD1|16|TRBJ1-5|-|TRBV5-1
TGCGCCAGCAGCCTAGGCGACAGGGGGAATGAGCAGCCCCAGCATTTT
CASSLGDRGNEQPQHF
>-|16|TRBJ1-2|once|TRBV5-4
TGTGCCAGCAGCCCGTCGACGGAGATCCACCCAGAAGGCTACACCTTC
CASSPSTEIHPEGYTF
>TRBD1|15|TRBJ2-5|-|TRBV2
TGTGCCAGTCCCCCCTGGACAGGGTTGAAAGAGACCCAGTACTTC
CASPPWTGLKETQYF
>-|15|TRBJ1-2|-|TRBV5-1
TGCGCCAGCAGCTTGGGGGGAATCTCTAACTATGGCTACACCTTC
CASSLGGISNYGYTF
>-|14|TRBJ2-3|-|TRBV7-9
TGTGCCAGCAGCTTAGCGGAGACGGGAGATACGCAGTATTTT
CASSLAETGDTQYF
>-|13|TRBJ1-3|-|TRBV19
TGTGCCAGTAGTATTGCTACAGGAAACACCATATATTTT
CASSIATGNTIYF
>-|16|TRBJ1-1|-|TRBV13
TGTGCCAGCAGCTTACCCCAGGTAGGAGGGGGGACTGAAGCTTTCTTT
CASSLPQVGGGTEAFF
>-|17|TRBJ1-2|-|TRBV21-1
TGTGCCAGCAGCAACCCCTTATATTTTAGAACTGGCTATGGCTACACCTTC
CASSNPLYFRTGYGYTF
>-|14|TRBJ2-2|-|TRBV27
TGTGCCAGCAGTTTACGAGGGGGTACCGGGGAGCTGTTTTTT
CASSLRGGTGELFF
>-|13|TRBJ1-1|-|TRBV19
TGTGCCAGTAGTAAATCGCTATCCACTGAAGCTTTCTTT
CASSKSLSTEAFF
>-|14|TRBJ2-7|once|TRBV5-6
TGTGCCAGCAGCCCAGGGGTAGGGTCCTACGAGCAGTACTTC
CASSPGVGSYEQYF
>-|14|TRBJ1-2|-|TRBV19
TGTGCCAGTAGTATAGGGGGGACGGCAGCTGGCTACACCTTC
CASSIGGTAAGYTF
>TRBD2|15|TRBJ2-7|-|TRBV30
TGTGCCGGACGACTAGCGGAGCACTCATTCTACGAGCAGTACTTC
CAGRLAEHSFYEQYF
>TRBD2|14|TRBJ2-1|-|TRBV7-3
TGTGCCAGCAGCTTACTGGGCGGGAGAAATGAGCAGTTCTTC
CASSLLGGRNEQFF
>TRBD1|18|TRBJ2-2|-|TRBV9
TGTGCCAGCAGCGTAGAAGGAGGGGGACAGGGAAGCACCGGGGAGCTGTTTTTT
CASSVEGGGQGSTGELFF
>TRBD1|16|TRBJ2-5|-|TRBV7-9
TGTGCCAGCAGCTTAGCCCGACAGGGGTGGGGAGAGACCCAGTACTTC
CASSLARQGWGETQYF
>-|15|TRBJ2-3|once|TRBV13
TGTGCCAGCAGCTTAGTTCCCCCAGGGTCAGATACGCAGTATTTT
CASSLVPPGSDTQYF
>TRBD1|14|TRBJ1-1|-|TRBV27
TGTGCCAGCATAAACAGGGGGAAGGACACTGAAGCTTTCTTT
CASINRGKDTEAFF
>TRBD2|16|TRBJ2-3|-|TRBV7-2
TGTGCCAGCAGCTTAGCCTACGCTAGCGGTTCAGATACGCAGTATTTT
CASSLAYASGSDTQYF
>-|16|TRBJ1-5|-|TRBV4-2
TGTGCCAGCAGCCAAGGAGATATCCAGAGTGTCGAGCCCCAGCATTTT
CASSQGDIQSVEPQHF
>TRBD2|13|TRBJ2-1|-|TRBV29-1
TGCAGCGTCGGACTAGCGGGTCTGGGTGAGCAGTTCTTC
CSVGLAGLGEQFF
>TRBD1|16|TRBJ1-4|few|TRBV4-1
TGCGCCAGCAGCCTTTTACCGGGACAGGGTGATGAAAAACTGTTTTTT
CASSLLPGQGDEKLFF
>-|15|TRBJ1-1|-|TRBV7-6
TGTGCCAGCAGCTTATCTACAGACCTCAACGGTGAAGCTTTCTTT
CASSLSTDLNGEAFF
>TRBD2|15|TRBJ2-7|-|TRBV5-1
TGCGCCAGCAGCTTGGTCGAGCGGGGTACCTACGAGCAGTACTTC
CASSLVERGTYEQYF
>-|14|TRBJ2-7|-|TRBV6-5
TGTGCCAGCAGCCCGCAGGGGAGTGCTTACGAGCAGTACTTC
CASSPQGSAYEQYF
>-|17|TRBJ2-3|-|TRBV18
TGTGCCAGCTCCCTTCCCCCCGGGGGCGGATTCACAGATACGCAGTATTTT
CASSLPPGGGFTDTQYF
>TRBD2|15|TRBJ2-5|-|TRBV25-1
TGTGCCAGCAGTGATTACGGGGGGGCAAGAGAGACCCAGTACTTC
CASSDYGGARETQYF
>-|16|TRBJ2-4|-|TRBV9
TGTGCCAGCAGCGCTCCGGGGATGGGTCTCGAAAACATTCAGTACTTC
CASSAPGMGLENIQYF
>TRBD2|16|TRBJ2-1|-|TRBV4-1
TGCGCCAGCAGCCTCGCGACTAGCGGGGGGGTGAATGAGCAGTTCTTC
CASSLATSGGVNEQFF
>-|11|TRBJ2-1|-|TRBV7-3
TGTGCCAGCAGCTCCGGGACTCTCCAGTTCTTC
CASSSGTLQFF
>-|15|TRBJ1-2|-|TRBV18
TGTGCCAGCTCACTTCCGGGACAAGGACCTTATGGCTACACCTTC
CASSLPGQGPYGYTF
>-|19|TRBJ2-2|-|TRBV10-3
TGTGCCATCAATTCCAGAGGGGTAACGGCGGGGATGAACACCGGGGAGCTGTTTTTT
CAINSRGVTAGMNTGELFF
>-|12|TRBJ1-1|-|TRBV9
TGTGCCAGCAGCCCCCGACAGGCTGAAGCTTTCTTT
CASSPRQAEAFF
>-|11|TRBJ1-1|-|TRBV6-5
TGTGCCAGCAGTAGTAGCACTGAAGCTTTCTTT
CASSSSTEAFF
>TRBD1|16|TRBJ1-5|-|TRBV6-4
TGTGCCAGCAGTGAGTACAGGGGCGCACGGATACAGCCCCAGCATTTT
CASSEYRGARIQPQHF
>TRBD2|15|TRBJ2-1|-|TRBV9
TGTGCCAGCAGCGTAGCGGGACTAGGATACAATGAGCAGTTCTTC
CASSVAGLGYNEQFF
>-|16|TRBJ2-7|-|TRBV2
TGTGCCAGCAGTGATGATTGGGACCGTCGAGTATACGAGCAGTACTTC
CASSDDWDRRVYEQYF
>-|16|TRBJ2-1|-|TRBV6-6
TGTGCCAGCAGTACTATGACAGGTTTTAGCTACAATGAGCAGTTCTTC
CASSTMTGFSYNEQFF
>-|11|TRBJ2-7|-|TRBV6-5
TGTGCCGTTAGGGGCTCCTACGAGCAGTACTTC
CAVRGSYEQYF
>TRBD1|13|TRBJ1-5|-|TRBV19
TGTGCCAGTCGGGACAGGGAGGGTCAGCCCCAGCATTTT
CASRDREGQPQHF
>TRBD1|16|TRBJ2-3|-|TRBV2
TGTGCCAGCAGACCTCGCGGACAGGCATACACAGATACGCAGTATTTT
CASRPRGQAYTDTQYF
>TRBD2|15|TRBJ2-7|few|TRBV5-6
TGTGCCAGCAGACAGGGACTAGCGGGAAACCACGAGCAGTACTTC
CASRQGLAGNHEQYF
>TRBD1|15|TRBJ2-1|-|TRBV18
TGTGCCAGCTCGAGGGACAGGGATCTCGGCAATGAGCAGTTCTTC
CASSRDRDLGNEQFF
>TRBD1|15|TRBJ1-3|-|TRBV5-1
TGCGCCAGCAGCCTCGGACAGGACTCTGGAAACACCATATATTTT
CASSLGQDSGNTIYF
>-|13|TRBJ2-1|-|TRBV7-8
TGTGCCAGCAGCCAATCCGCGGGAAATGAGCAGTTCTTC
CASSQSAGNEQFF
>TRBD1|16|TRBJ1-5|-|TRBV30
TGTGCCTGGAGTCTAACGGGGACAGGACCCAATCAGCCCCAGCATTTT
CAWSLTGTGPNQPQHF
>-|15|TRBJ2-1|-|TRBV14
TGTGCCAGCAGCCAAGTAGGTCAGGGGCACAATGAGCAGTTCTTC
CASSQVGQGHNEQFF
>-|16|TRBJ2-5|-|TRBV5-4
TGTGCCAGCAGCTTACGACAGGTGGATTCTCAAGAGACCCAGTACTTC
CASSLRQVDSQETQYF
>TRBD1|15|TRBJ2-7|-|TRBV7-9
TGTGCCAGCAGCTTAGCTCACAGGGGGGACTACGAGCAGTACTTC
CASSLAHRGDYEQYF